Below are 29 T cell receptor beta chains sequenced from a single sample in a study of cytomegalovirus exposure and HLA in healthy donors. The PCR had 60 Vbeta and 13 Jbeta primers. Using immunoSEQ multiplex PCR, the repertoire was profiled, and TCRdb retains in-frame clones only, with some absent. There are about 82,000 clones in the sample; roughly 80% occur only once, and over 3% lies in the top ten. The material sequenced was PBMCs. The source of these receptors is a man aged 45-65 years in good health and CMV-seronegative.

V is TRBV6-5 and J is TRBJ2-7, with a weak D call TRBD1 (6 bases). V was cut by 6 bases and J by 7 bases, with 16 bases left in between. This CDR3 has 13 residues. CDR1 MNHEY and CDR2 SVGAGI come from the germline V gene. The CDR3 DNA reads TGTGCCAGCAGCCCTCCCCAGGGGCGGGAGCAGTACTTC. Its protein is CASSPPQGREQYF.

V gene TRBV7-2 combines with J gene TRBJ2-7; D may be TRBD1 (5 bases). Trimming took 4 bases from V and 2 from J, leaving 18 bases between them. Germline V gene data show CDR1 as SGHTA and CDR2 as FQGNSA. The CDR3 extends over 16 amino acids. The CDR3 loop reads CASSSSVGQRPYEQYF. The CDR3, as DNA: TGTGCCAGCAGCTCCTCGGTGGGGCAGAGACCCTACGAGCAGTACTTC.

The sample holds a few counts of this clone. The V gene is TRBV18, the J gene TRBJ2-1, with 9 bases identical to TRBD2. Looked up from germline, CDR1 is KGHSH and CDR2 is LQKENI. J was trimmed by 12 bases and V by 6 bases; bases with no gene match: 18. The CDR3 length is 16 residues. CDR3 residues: CASSPPGGGAGGWQFF. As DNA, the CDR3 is TGTGCCAGCTCTCCCCCGGGCGGGGGGGCTGGCGGTTGGCAGTTCTTC.

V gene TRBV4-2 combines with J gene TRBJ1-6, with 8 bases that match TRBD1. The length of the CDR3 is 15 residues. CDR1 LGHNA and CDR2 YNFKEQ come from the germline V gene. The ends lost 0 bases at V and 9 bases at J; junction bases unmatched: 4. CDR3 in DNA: TGTGCCAGCAGCCAAGACAGGGGGCTGGGTTCACCCCTCCACTTT. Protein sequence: CASSQDRGLGSPLHF.

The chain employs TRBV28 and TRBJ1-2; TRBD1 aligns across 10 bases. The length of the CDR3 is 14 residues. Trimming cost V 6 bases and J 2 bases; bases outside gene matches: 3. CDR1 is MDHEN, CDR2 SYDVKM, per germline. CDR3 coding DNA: TGTGCCAGCAGCCCGGGACAGGGGAACTATGGCTACACCTTC. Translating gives CASSPGQGNYGYTF.

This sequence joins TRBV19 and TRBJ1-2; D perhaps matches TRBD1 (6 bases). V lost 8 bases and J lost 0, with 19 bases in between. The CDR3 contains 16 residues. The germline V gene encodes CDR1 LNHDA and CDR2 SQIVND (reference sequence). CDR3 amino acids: CASRKPGQYSNYGYTF. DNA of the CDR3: TGTGCCAGTCGTAAACCGGGACAATACTCTAACTATGGCTACACCTTC.

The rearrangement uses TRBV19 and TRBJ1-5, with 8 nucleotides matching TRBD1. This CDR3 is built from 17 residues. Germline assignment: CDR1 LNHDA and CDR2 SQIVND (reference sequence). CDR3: CAVKVGQGVGSNQPQHF. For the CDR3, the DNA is TGTGCGGTAAAGGTCGGACAGGGTGTAGGGAGCAATCAGCCCCAGCATTTT.

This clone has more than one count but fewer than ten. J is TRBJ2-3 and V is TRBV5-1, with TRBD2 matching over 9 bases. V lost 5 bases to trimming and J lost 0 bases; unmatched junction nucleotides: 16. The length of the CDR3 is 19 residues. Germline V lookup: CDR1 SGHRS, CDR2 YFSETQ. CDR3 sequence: CASRRALLAGLSSTDTQYF. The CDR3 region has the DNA TGCGCCAGCAGGCGTGCGCTGCTAGCGGGGCTCTCTAGCACAGATACGCAGTATTTT.

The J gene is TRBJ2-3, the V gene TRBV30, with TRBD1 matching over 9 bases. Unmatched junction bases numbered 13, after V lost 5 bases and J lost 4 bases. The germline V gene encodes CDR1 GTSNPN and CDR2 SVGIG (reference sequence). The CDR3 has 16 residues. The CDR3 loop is CAWGRKTGGGSDTQYF. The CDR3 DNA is TGTGCCTGGGGACGAAAGACAGGGGGTGGTTCAGATACGCAGTATTTT. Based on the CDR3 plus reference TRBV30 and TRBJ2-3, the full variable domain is SQTIHQWPATLVQPVGSPLSLECTVEGTSNPNLYWYRQAAGRGLQLLFYSVGIGQISSEVPQNLSASRPQDRQFILSSKKLLLSDSGFYLCAWGRKTGGGSDTQYFGPGTRLTVL.

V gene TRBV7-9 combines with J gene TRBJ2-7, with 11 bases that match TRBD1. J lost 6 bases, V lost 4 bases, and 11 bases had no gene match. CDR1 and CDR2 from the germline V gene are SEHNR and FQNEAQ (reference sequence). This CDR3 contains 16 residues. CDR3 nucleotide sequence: TGTGCCAGCAGCTCCCGGGGGTCAGGGACAGGGGGCGAGCAGTACTTC. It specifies CASSSRGSGTGGEQYF. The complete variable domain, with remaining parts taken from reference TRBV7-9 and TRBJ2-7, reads DTGVSQNPRHKITKRGQNVTFRCDPISEHNRLYWYRQTLGQGPEFLTYFQNEAQLEKSRLLSDRFSAERPKGSFSTLEIQRTEQGDSAMYLCASSSRGSGTGGEQYFGPGTRLTVT.

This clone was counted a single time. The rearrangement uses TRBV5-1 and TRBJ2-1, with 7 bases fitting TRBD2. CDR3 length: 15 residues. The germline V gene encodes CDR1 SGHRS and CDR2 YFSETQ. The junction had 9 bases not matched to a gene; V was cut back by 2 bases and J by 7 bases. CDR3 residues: CASSFSSGPENEQFF. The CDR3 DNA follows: TGCGCCAGCAGCTTCTCTAGCGGCCCCGAGAATGAGCAGTTCTTC.

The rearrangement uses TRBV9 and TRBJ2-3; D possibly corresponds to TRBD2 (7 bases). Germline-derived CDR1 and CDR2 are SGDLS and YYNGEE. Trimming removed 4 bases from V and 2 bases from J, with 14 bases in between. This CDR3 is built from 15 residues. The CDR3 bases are TGTGCCAGCAGCTCAGACGGGGGGCTCACAGATACGCAGTATTTT. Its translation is CASSSDGGLTDTQYF.

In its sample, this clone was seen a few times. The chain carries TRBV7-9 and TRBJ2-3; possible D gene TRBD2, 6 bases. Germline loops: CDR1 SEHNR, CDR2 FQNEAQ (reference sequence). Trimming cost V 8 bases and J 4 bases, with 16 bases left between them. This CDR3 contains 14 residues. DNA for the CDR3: TGTGCCAGCTGTGGAGGGCTCGACCCAGATACGCAGTATTTT. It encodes CASCGGLDPDTQYF.

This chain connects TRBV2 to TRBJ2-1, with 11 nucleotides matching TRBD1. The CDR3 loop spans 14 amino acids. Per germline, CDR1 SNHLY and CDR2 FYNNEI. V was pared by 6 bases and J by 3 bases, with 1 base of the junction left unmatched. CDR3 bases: TGTGCCAGCAGGGACAGGGGGCACTACAATGAGCAGTTCTTC. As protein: CASRDRGHYNEQFF. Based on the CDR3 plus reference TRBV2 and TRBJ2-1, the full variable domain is EPEVTQTPSHQVTQMGQEVILRCVPISNHLYFYWYRQILGQKVEFLVSFYNNEISEKSEIFDDQFSVERPDGSNFTLKIRSTKLEDSAMYFCASRDRGHYNEQFFGPGTRLTVL.

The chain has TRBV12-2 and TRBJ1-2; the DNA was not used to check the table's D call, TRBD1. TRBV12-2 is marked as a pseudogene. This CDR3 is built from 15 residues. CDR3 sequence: CASRLRGTGLKGYTF. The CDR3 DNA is TGTGCAAGTCGCTTAAGAGGGACAGGGCTGAAGGGCTACACCTTC.

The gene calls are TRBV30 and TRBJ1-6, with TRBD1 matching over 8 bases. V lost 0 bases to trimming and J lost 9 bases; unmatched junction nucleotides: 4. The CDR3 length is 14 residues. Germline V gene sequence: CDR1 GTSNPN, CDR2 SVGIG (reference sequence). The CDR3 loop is CAWSVRGQASPLHF. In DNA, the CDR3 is TGTGCCTGGAGTGTACGGGGACAGGCTTCACCCCTCCACTTT. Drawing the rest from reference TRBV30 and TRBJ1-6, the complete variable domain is SQTIHQWPATLVQPVGSPLSLECTVEGTSNPNLYWYRQAAGRGLQLLFYSVGIGQISSEVPQNLSASRPQDRQFILSSKKLLLSDSGFYLCAWSVRGQASPLHFGNGTRLTVT.

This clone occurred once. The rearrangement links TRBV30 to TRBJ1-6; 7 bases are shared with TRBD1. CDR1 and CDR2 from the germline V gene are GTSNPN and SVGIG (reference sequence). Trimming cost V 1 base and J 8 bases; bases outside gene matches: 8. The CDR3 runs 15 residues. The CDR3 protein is CAWSAPGQRYSPLHF. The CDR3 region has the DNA TGTGCCTGGAGTGCCCCGGGACAGCGCTATTCACCCCTCCACTTT.

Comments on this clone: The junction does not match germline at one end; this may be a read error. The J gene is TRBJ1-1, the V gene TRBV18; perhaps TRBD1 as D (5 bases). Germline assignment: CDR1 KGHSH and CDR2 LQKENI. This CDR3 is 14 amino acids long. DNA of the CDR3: TGTGCCAGCTCCCCACCCGCGACAGTCACTGAAGCTTTCTTT. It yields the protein CASSPPATVTEAFF.

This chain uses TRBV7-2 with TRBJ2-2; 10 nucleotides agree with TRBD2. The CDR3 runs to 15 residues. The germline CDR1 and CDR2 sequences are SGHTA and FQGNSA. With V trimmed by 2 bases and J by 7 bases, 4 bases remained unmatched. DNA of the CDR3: TGTGCCAGCAGCTTACGGACTAGCGGAGTCGGGGAGCTGTTTTTT. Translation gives CASSLRTSGVGELFF.

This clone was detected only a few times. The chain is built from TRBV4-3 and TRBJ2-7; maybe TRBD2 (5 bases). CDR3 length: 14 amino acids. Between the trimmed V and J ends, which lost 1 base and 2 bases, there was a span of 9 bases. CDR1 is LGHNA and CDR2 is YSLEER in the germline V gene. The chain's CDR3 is CASSQVRGTYEQYF. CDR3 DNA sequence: TGCGCCAGCAGCCAAGTTCGGGGAACCTACGAGCAGTACTTC.

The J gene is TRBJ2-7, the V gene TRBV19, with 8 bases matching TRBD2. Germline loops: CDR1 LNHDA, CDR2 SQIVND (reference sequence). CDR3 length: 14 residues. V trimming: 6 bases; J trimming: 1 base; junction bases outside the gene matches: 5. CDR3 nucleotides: TGTGCCAGTAGGGCGGGGGGCCGTTCCTACGAGCAGTACTTC. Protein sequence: CASRAGGRSYEQYF. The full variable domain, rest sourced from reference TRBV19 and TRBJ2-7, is DGGITQSPKYLFRKEGQNVTLSCEQNLNHDAMYWYRQDPGQGLRLIYYSQIVNDFQKGDIAEGYSVSREKKESFPLTVTSAQKNPTAFYLCASRAGGRSYEQYFGPGTRLTVT.

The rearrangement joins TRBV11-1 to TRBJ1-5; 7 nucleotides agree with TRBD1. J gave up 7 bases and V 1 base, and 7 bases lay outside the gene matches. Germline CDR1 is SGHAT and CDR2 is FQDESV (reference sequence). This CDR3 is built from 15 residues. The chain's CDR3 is CASSLEAGGNQPQHF. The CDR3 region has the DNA TGTGCCAGCAGCTTAGAGGCAGGGGGTAACCAGCCCCAGCATTTT. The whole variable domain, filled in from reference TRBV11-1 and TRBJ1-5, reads EAEVAQSPRYKITEKSQAVAFWCDPISGHATLYWYRQILGQGPELLVQFQDESVVDDSQLPKDRFSAERLKGVDSTLKIQPAELGDSAMYLCASSLEAGGNQPQHFGDGTRLSIL.

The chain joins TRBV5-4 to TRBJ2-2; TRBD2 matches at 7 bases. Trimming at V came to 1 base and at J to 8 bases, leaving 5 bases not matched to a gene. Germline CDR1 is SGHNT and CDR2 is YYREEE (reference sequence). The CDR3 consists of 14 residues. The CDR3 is CASSLPSGVGELFF. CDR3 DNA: TGTGCCAGCAGCTTGCCCAGCGGGGTTGGGGAGCTGTTTTTT.

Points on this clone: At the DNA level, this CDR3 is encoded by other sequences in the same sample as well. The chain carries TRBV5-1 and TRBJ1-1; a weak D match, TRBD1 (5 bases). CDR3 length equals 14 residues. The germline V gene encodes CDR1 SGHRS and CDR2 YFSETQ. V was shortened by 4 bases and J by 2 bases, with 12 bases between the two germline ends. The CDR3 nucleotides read TGCGCCAGCAGCGAAACCACAGGAAACACTGAAGCTTTCTTT. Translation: CASSETTGNTEAFF.

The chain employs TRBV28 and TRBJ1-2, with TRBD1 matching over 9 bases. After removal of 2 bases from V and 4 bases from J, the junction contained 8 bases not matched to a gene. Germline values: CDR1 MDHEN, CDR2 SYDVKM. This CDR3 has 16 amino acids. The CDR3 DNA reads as TGTGCCAGCAGTTTAACCGGACAGGGGTCCTTCTATGGCTACACCTTC. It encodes CASSLTGQGSFYGYTF.

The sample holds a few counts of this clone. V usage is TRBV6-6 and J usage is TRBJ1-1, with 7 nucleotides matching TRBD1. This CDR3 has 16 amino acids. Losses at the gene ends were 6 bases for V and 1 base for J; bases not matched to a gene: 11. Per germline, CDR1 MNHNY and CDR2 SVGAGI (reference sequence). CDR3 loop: CASRRTLGQRNTEAFF. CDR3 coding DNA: TGTGCCAGCAGGCGAACCTTGGGACAGCGGAACACTGAAGCTTTCTTT.

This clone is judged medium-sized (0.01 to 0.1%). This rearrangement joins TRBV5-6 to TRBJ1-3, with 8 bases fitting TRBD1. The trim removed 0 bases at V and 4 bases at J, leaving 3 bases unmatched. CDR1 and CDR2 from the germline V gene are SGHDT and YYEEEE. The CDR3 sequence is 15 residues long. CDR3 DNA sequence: TGTGCCAGCAGCTTGGGACAGGGGTACGGAAACACCATATATTTT. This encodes CASSLGQGYGNTIYF.

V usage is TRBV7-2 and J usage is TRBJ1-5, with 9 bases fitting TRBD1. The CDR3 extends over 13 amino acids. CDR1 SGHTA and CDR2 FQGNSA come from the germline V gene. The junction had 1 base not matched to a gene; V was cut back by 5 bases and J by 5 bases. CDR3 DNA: TGTGCCAGCAGCCGGACAGGGGATCAGCCCCAGCATTTT. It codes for CASSRTGDQPQHF.

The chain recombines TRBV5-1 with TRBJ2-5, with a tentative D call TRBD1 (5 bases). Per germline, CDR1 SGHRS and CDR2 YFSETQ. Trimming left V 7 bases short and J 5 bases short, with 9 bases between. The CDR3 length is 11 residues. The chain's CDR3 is CASAQGETQYF. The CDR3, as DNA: TGCGCCAGCGCTCAGGGCGAGACCCAGTACTTC. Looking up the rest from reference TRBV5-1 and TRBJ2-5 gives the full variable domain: KAGVTQTPRYLIKTRGQQVTLSCSPISGHRSVSWYQQTPGQGLQFLFEYFSETQRNKGNFPGRFSGRQFSNSRSEMNVSTLELGDSALYLCASAQGETQYFGPGTRLLVL.